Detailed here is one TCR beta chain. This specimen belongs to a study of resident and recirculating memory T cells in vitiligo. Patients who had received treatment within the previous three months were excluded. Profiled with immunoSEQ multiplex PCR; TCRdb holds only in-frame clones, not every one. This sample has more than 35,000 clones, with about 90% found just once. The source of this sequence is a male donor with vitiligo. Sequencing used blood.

The CDR3 DNA follows: TGTGCCAGCTCTTTTTCGCGGACAGCCCGAAACACTGAAGCTTTCTTT. Translated: CASSFSRTARNTEAFF. The V call is TRBV18, the J call TRBJ1-1, with TRBD1 as a possible D gene (6 bases). This CDR3 contains 16 residues. The germline V gene encodes CDR1 KGHSH and CDR2 LQKENI. With 6 bases removed from V and 2 bases from J, the gap between germline ends came to 19 bases. The complete variable domain, with remaining parts taken from reference TRBV18 and TRBJ1-1, reads NAGVMQNPRHLVRRRGQEARLRCSPMKGHSHVYWYRQLPEEGLKFMVYLQKENIIDESGMPKERFSAEFPKEGPSILRIQQVVRGDSAAYFCASSFSRTARNTEAFFGQGTRLTVV.